These T cell receptor beta chains were read from a single sample in a study of OX40 agonist ivuxolimab in advanced cancers. Method: immunoSEQ multiplex PCR; TCRdb's copy keeps in-frame clones and lacks some. The sample holds about 73,000 clones, about 86% seen once. The sequences come from CD4+ or CD8+ T cells sorted from blood, collected in a trial of the OX40 agonist ivuxolimab. All receptors derive from an adult with an advanced solid tumor such as melanoma, head and neck, liver or kidney cancer. CDR3s include the opening cysteine and the closing phenylalanine or tryptophan. D genes are given only for firm matches. For some rows the clone size is stated as once, few or many, or as a class when expanded; others skip it.

V	size	D	J	DNA	CDR3
TRBV7-3	-	TRBD2	TRBJ2-3	TGTGCCAGCAGCCTAACAGCGGGAGCTTGGGATACGCAGTATTTT	CASSLTAGAWDTQYF
TRBV19	-	TRBD1	TRBJ1-2	TGTGCCAGTAGTTCAATCCCCGGGACAGGGCAATATGGCTACACCTTC	CASSSIPGTGQYGYTF
TRBV29-1	-	TRBD1	TRBJ2-1	TGCAGCGTTGGACAGGGGATAATCAATGAGCAGTTCTTC	CSVGQGIINEQFF
TRBV6-5	-	-	TRBJ2-1	TGTGCCAGCAGCCGACTCGTCTGGGGTGAGCAGTTCTTC	CASSRLVWGEQFF
TRBV30	-	-	TRBJ1-3	TGTGCCTGGAGTGTAGGGTTTTCTGGAAACACCATATATTTT	CAWSVGFSGNTIYF
TRBV4-2	-	-	TRBJ2-2	TGTGCCAGCAGCCAAGAGACTACCTGGGGGGGGGAGCTGTTTTTT	CASSQETTWGGELFF
TRBV7-3	-	-	TRBJ2-1	TGTGCCAGCAGCTTTGATGGGATATTCTCCTACAATGAGCAGTTCTTC	CASSFDGIFSYNEQFF
TRBV10-3	-	-	TRBJ1-1	TGTGCCATCAGTGAGTCCTTTGATCAGGGGATGAACACTGAAGCTTTCTTT	CAISESFDQGMNTEAFF
TRBV6-5	-	-	TRBJ1-2	TGTGCCAGCAGTCCAGGGACTTCCGTTAACTATGGCTACACCTTC	CASSPGTSVNYGYTF
TRBV5-1	-	TRBD1	TRBJ1-1	TGCGCCAGCAGCTTAAGGGGGCCGAATGAAGCTTTCTTT	CASSLRGPNEAFF
TRBV6-5	once	-	TRBJ1-3	TGTGCCAGCAGTTTACCAGGGGTCGGAAACACCATATATTTT	CASSLPGVGNTIYF
TRBV28	-	TRBD1	TRBJ2-3	TGTGCCAGCAGCTACAGGGGCCGGGATACGCAGTATTTT	CASSYRGRDTQYF
TRBV6-1	-	-	TRBJ1-2	TGTGCCAGCAGACTCGTGAGAGATGGCTACACCTTC	CASRLVRDGYTF
TRBV7-8	-	-	TRBJ1-6	TGTGCCAGCAGCCTGGGAGGAGTTGGGGGCTCCTATAATTCACCCCTCCACTTT	CASSLGGVGGSYNSPLHF
TRBV7-2	-	TRBD2	TRBJ2-2	TGTGCCAGCAGCACGGGACTAGCGGGGGGAGGGGAGCTGTTTTTT	CASSTGLAGGGELFF
TRBV5-4	-	-	TRBJ2-1	TGTGCCAGCAGCTTGGTGTCAGCGGAGATGGCTGAGCAGTTCTTC	CASSLVSAEMAEQFF
TRBV30	-	TRBD1	TRBJ1-1	TGTGCCTTCGACAGGGTGAACACTGAAGCTTTCTTT	CAFDRVNTEAFF
TRBV5-1	-	-	TRBJ1-4	TGCGCCAGCGGCCGGGGGCATCATAATGAAAAACTGTTTTTT	CASGRGHHNEKLFF
TRBV15	-	TRBD2	TRBJ2-1	TGTGCCACCGACGACGGGGGGGCCGGTGAGCAGTTCTTC	CATDDGGAGEQFF
TRBV2	-	TRBD2	TRBJ2-3	TGTGCCAGCAGTGCCCCTACTAGCGGGGGTGCAGATACGCAGTATTTT	CASSAPTSGGADTQYF
TRBV29-1	-	-	TRBJ1-1	TGCAGCTCCAGGGGTGACACTGAAGCTTTCTTT	CSSRGDTEAFF
TRBV4-3	once	-	TRBJ1-4	TGCGCCAGCAGCCAAGGAAGTTATCGGGACAAGTATGAAAAACTGTTTTTT	CASSQGSYRDKYEKLFF
TRBV7-9	-	-	TRBJ1-4	TGTGCCAGCAGCCCTGGCGTTCACGATGTTGCAACTAATGAAAAACTGTTTTTT	CASSPGVHDVATNEKLFF
TRBV5-1	-	-	TRBJ2-3	TGCGCCAGCAGCCACCGGGACCCAATCGCAGATACGCAGTATTTT	CASSHRDPIADTQYF
TRBV15	-	-	TRBJ2-7	TGTGCCACCAGCAGAGCAGTCAGGGAGTCGCAGTACTTC	CATSRAVRESQYF
TRBV11-2	-	TRBD1	TRBJ2-5	TGTGCCAGCAGCTTCTATCAGGGCCTAGCAGGGGGAGCGGAGACCCAGTACTTC	CASSFYQGLAGGAETQYF
TRBV7-9	-	TRBD1	TRBJ2-7	TGTGCCAGCAGCTCGGAGACAGGGGCCCTCTACGAGCAGTACTTC	CASSSETGALYEQYF
TRBV11-2	few	-	TRBJ1-1	TGTGCCAGCAGCTTAGAGCCAGGGAGTAACACTGAAGCTTTCTTT	CASSLEPGSNTEAFF
TRBV4-3	few	-	TRBJ2-3	TGCGCCAGCAGCCAAGATCTGGCCAGCGGCGCCACAGATACGCAGTATTTT	CASSQDLASGATDTQYF
TRBV7-8	-	-	TRBJ1-3	TGTGCCAGCAGCCTAATGGGGGACGGTGGAAACACCATATATTTT	CASSLMGDGGNTIYF
TRBV5-3	few	-	TRBJ1-2	TGTGCCAGAAGCTTATGTAAGGGCAAAGGCTATGGCTACACCTTC	CARSLCKGKGYGYTF
TRBV21-1	few	-	TRBJ2-2	TGTGCCAGCAGCAGACTAGCGGGAGCTCTCCCCGGGGAGCTGTTTTTT	CASSRLAGALPGELFF
TRBV10-3	-	-	TRBJ1-3	TGTGCCATTGGACACGGCTCTGGAAACACCATATATTTT	CAIGHGSGNTIYF
TRBV7-3	-	-	TRBJ2-1	TGTGCCAGCAGCCCCCATCCAAGCTCCTACAATGAGCAGTTCTTC	CASSPHPSSYNEQFF
TRBV9	-	TRBD1	TRBJ1-2	TGTGCCAGCAGCGCCTGGGACTCCGGGACAGGGGTGCGTTATGGCTACACCTTC	CASSAWDSGTGVRYGYTF
TRBV7-9	-	-	TRBJ2-7	TGTGCCAGCAGCTTATGGGATTCCGAGGGCGAGCAGTACTTC	CASSLWDSEGEQYF
TRBV5-5	-	-	TRBJ1-3	TGTGCCAGCAGTCCGGCGGGGGCCACTGGAAACACCATATATTTT	CASSPAGATGNTIYF
TRBV30	-	-	TRBJ2-7	TGTGCCTGGAGTGTTCGGGGGTTCGAGCAGTACTTC	CAWSVRGFEQYF
TRBV6-5	few	-	TRBJ2-7	TGTGCCAGCAGGACCGGCCGGGCCTACGAGCAGTACTTC	CASRTGRAYEQYF
TRBV20-1	-	-	TRBJ1-1	TGCAGTGCTACCACCACTGAAGCTTTCTTT	CSATTTEAFF
TRBV6-5	-	-	TRBJ2-3	TGTGCCAGCAGTACGCAGGTAGCTTGGCAGTATTTT	CASSTQVAWQYF
TRBV19	-	TRBD1	TRBJ1-6	TGTGCCAGTAGTACCGACAGGGCGAATTCACCCCTCCACTTT	CASSTDRANSPLHF
TRBV5-1	-	TRBD1	TRBJ1-1	TGCGCCAGCAGGAGGGACAGGTGGTTGACTGAAGCTTTCTTT	CASRRDRWLTEAFF
TRBV5-1	many	-	TRBJ2-1	TGCGCCAGCAGCGCGACCATGGAGGAGCAGTTCTTC	CASSATMEEQFF
TRBV4-1	-	-	TRBJ2-1	TGCGCCAGCAGCCCCCCATCGGGGGCCCTATATGAGCAGTTCTTC	CASSPPSGALYEQFF
TRBV6-5	-	-	TRBJ1-4	TGTGCCAGCAGTTACGGTCAGACTAATGAAAAACTGTTTTTT	CASSYGQTNEKLFF
TRBV7-2	-	TRBD2	TRBJ2-1	TGTGCCAGCAGCTCGGAACCGGGACTAGCGGGACTAGGTAGGCAGTTCTTC	CASSSEPGLAGLGRQFF
TRBV6-6	-	-	TRBJ1-3	TGTGCCAGCGAGCACGGAGACTCTGGAAACACCATATATTTT	CASEHGDSGNTIYF
TRBV5-8	once	-	TRBJ2-1	TGTGCCAGCGGGTCTAGCTCCTACAATGAGCAGTTCTTC	CASGSSSYNEQFF
TRBV15	-	-	TRBJ1-4	TGTGCCACCAGCAGAGATGTCAGGAAACTTAATGAAAAACTGTTTTTT	CATSRDVRKLNEKLFF
TRBV7-9	-	-	TRBJ1-5	TGTGCCAGCAGCTTACAGGATCTATCAGCGCCCCAGCATTTT	CASSLQDLSAPQHF
TRBV5-1	-	-	TRBJ1-1	TGCGCCAGCAGCCTACCCGCCCCGTACGCCACTGAAGCTTTCTTT	CASSLPAPYATEAFF
TRBV7-2	-	TRBD2	TRBJ2-7	TGTGCCAGCAGCTCGGGCCCGGGGGGGGAGCGGGGGCCCTCCTACGAGCAGTACTTC	CASSSGPGGERGPSYEQYF
TRBV19	-	-	TRBJ1-5	TGTGCCAGTAGTATGAGGGCGGGGTTAGACAATCAGCCCCAGCATTTT	CASSMRAGLDNQPQHF
TRBV6-6	-	TRBD2	TRBJ2-7	TGTGCCAGCAGTTACGGTGGTAGCGGGGGGGGCTACGAGCAGTACTTC	CASSYGGSGGGYEQYF